These 21 T cell receptor beta chains were all obtained from the same sample, sequenced in a study of T-cell reconstitution after alpha-beta-depleted transplantation in children. Molecular barcoding with unique molecular identifiers was used for the TCRbeta library. TCRdb fed the PCR reads into MiXCR, producing one record per CDR3 protein. Of about 500,000 distinct CDR3 sequences in the sample, approximately 32% were seen once. The sequencing used PBMCs from the stem cell graft donor, collected from the stem cell graft. These receptors came from a human donor who donated a stem cell graft to a child with aplastic anemia.

This clonotype showed up just a few times. This chain joins TRBV6-1 and TRBJ1-2; 7 nucleotides agree with TRBD1. Trimming took 6 bases from V and 2 from J; bases not matched to a gene: 9. The CDR3 has 15 amino acids. Germline V gene lookup returns CDR1 MNHNS and CDR2 SASEGT. CDR3 protein: CASRLQAGGNYGYTF. In DNA form, the CDR3 reads TGTGCCAGCAGACTACAGGCAGGGGGGAACTATGGCTACACCTTC.

This clonotype appeared a few times. The chain joins TRBV29-1 to TRBJ2-3; 7 nucleotides match TRBD2. V lost 6 bases and J lost 2; bases outside the gene matches: 8. The V gene's germline CDR1 is SQVTM and CDR2 ANQGSEA. The CDR3 spans 14 residues. The DNA of the CDR3 is TGCAGCGTGACGGGAGCGGGGACCACAGATACGCAGTATTTT. Its protein product is CSVTGAGTTDTQYF.

V and J are TRBV20-1 and TRBJ2-2, with D possibly matching TRBD2 (6 bases). This CDR3 has 14 residues. Germline CDR1 is DFQATT and CDR2 is SNEGSKA (reference sequence). Trimming took 4 bases from V and 6 from J, leaving 15 bases between them. CDR3 DNA: TGCAGTGCTACCCGACTAGAGAAACCCGGGGAGCTGTTTTTT. Translation: CSATRLEKPGELFF.

The V and J genes are TRBV6-5 and TRBJ2-2; D might be TRBD2 (6 bases). The ends were cut back, 2 bases at V and 2 bases at J, with 12 bases in the middle. CDR1 and CDR2 (germline): MNHEY, SVGAGI. This CDR3 contains 16 residues. The CDR3 sequence is CASSYADGRNTGELFF. The CDR3 DNA is TGTGCCAGCAGTTACGCTGACGGGAGAAACACCGGGGAGCTGTTTTTT.

The chain combines TRBV20-1 with TRBJ2-5; 10 positions match TRBD2. Unmatched junction bases numbered 16, after V lost 4 bases and J lost 5 bases. Looked up from germline, CDR1 is DFQATT and CDR2 is SNEGSKA (reference sequence). This CDR3 spans 17 amino acids. CDR3 sequence (DNA): TGCAGTGCTATTTCAGGGATTGGACTAGCGGTACAGGAGACCCAGTACTTC. Its translation is CSAISGIGLAVQETQYF.

The J gene is TRBJ2-7, the V gene TRBV20-1; the D gene is possibly TRBD1 (6 bases). V shed 0 bases and J shed 4 bases, with 13 bases lying between them. Germline V CDR1 and CDR2: DFQATT, SNEGSKA (reference sequence). The CDR3 sequence is 14 residues long. The CDR3 region has the DNA TGCAGTGCTAGAGATCCCCAGGGGAAGTACGAGCAGTACTTC. It specifies CSARDPQGKYEQYF.

A few counts support this clonotype. The chain carries TRBV16 and TRBJ2-1, with D unclear. The CDR3 has 15 amino acids. With 0 bases removed from V and 2 bases from J, the gap between germline ends came to 8 bases. The germline V gene encodes CDR1 KGHSY and CDR2 FQNENV. The CDR3 is CASSQSGAAYNEQFF. CDR3 DNA: TGTGCCAGCAGCCAATCGGGCGCAGCCTACAATGAGCAGTTCTTC.

This clonotype has a handful of counts. J is TRBJ2-3 and V is TRBV29-1; D call uncertain. Germline V gene sequence: CDR1 SQVTM, CDR2 ANQGSEA. The CDR3 is 10 amino acids. V shed 6 bases and J shed 10 bases, with 11 bases lying between them. CDR3 loop: CSVPPPAQYF. CDR3 DNA sequence: TGCAGCGTCCCTCCACCTGCGCAGTATTTT.

V usage is TRBV4-3 and J usage is TRBJ1-5; D uncertain. The CDR3 has 14 residues. Trimming pared 5 bases from V and 0 bases from J, leaving 8 bases between. Germline V lookup: CDR1 LGHNA, CDR2 YSLEER. The CDR3: CASSDAYSNQPQHF. In DNA, the CDR3 is TGCGCCAGCAGCGACGCTTATAGCAATCAGCCCCAGCATTTT.

The J gene is TRBJ2-6, the V gene TRBV12-3 or TRBV12-4, with D tentatively TRBD1 (6 bases). The CDR3 contains 15 residues. V lost 2 bases and J lost 4, with 9 bases in between. CDR3 sequence reads: CASSLQGRGANVLTF. Here the CDR3 DNA reads TGTGCCAGCAGTTTACAGGGGAGAGGGGCCAACGTCCTGACTTTC.

J is TRBJ2-1 and V is TRBV24-1; D might be TRBD2 (6 bases). The CDR3 extends over 16 amino acids. CDR1 is KGHDR, CDR2 SFDVKD, per germline. Trimming cost V 4 bases and J 2 bases, with 14 bases left between them. The CDR3 DNA reads as TGTGCCACCAGTGACCCCAGGCGGGGAGCCTACAATGAGCAGTTCTTC. It yields the protein CATSDPRRGAYNEQFF.

The genes are TRBV5-1 and TRBJ1-1, with D possibly TRBD1 on 6 matching bases. Germline V gives CDR1 SGHRS, CDR2 YFSETQ. This CDR3 comprises 12 residues. Trimming took off 0 bases at V and 11 bases at J, with 11 bases between the two ends. CDR3 sequence reads: CASSLEQGRAFF. DNA for the CDR3: TGCGCCAGCAGCTTGGAACAGGGCAGGGCTTTCTTT.

The rearrangement links TRBV28 to TRBJ2-7; 10 bases are a match to TRBD1. The CDR3 consists of 17 residues. The ends lost 0 bases at V and 5 bases at J; junction bases unmatched: 10. The germline CDR1 and CDR2 sequences are MDHEN and SYDVKM. In DNA, the CDR3 is TGTGCCAGCAGTTTATGGCATCAAGGGGACAGGGGCGACGAGCAGTACTTC. Residues: CASSLWHQGDRGDEQYF.

In this sample, this clonotype turned up a few times. The chain combines TRBV5-5 with TRBJ1-1; no firm D call. The CDR3 contains 12 residues. Germline assignment: CDR1 SGHKS and CDR2 YYEKEE (reference sequence). V dropped 1 base and J dropped 8 bases, with 9 bases sitting between them. CDR3: CASSLSQAEAFF. The CDR3 region has the DNA TGTGCCAGCAGCTTGTCCCAGGCGGAAGCTTTCTTT.

The chain combines TRBV6-2 or TRBV6-3 with TRBJ2-5; no clear D gene. Germline V lookup: CDR1 MNHEY, CDR2 SVGEGT. V was pared by 11 bases and J by 2 bases, with 12 bases between. CDR3 length: 12 residues. CDR3 sequence reads: CAARHLQETQYF. CDR3 in DNA: TGTGCCGCAAGACACCTGCAAGAGACCCAGTACTTC.

This clonotype has more than one count but fewer than ten. This chain joins TRBV10-3 and TRBJ2-7; D is possibly TRBD1 (5 bases). CDR1 and CDR2 from the germline V gene are ENHRY and SYGVKD. There are 13 residues in the CDR3. The V end was cut by 5 bases, the J end by 1 base, with 9 bases between. The DNA of the CDR3 is TGTGCCATCAGTACAGGCACTTCCTACGAGCAGTACTTC. This translates into CAISTGTSYEQYF.

This clonotype was seen a single time. The V call is TRBV27, the J call TRBJ2-7, with D possibly matching TRBD1 (7 bases). The CDR3 is 14 residues long. Germline V gives CDR1 MNHEY, CDR2 SMNVEV (reference sequence). Trimming left V 5 bases short and J 5 bases short, with 16 bases between. DNA of the CDR3: TGTGCCAGCAGTCCGTGGGGGGACAGCCACGAGCAGTACGTC. Encoded protein: CASSPWGDSHEQYV.

The V and J genes are TRBV12-3 or TRBV12-4 and TRBJ2-1; possibly TRBD1 for D (6 bases). The CDR3 is 15 residues long. Trimming shortened V by 7 bases and J by 4 bases, and 17 bases separated the two germline ends. In DNA, the CDR3 is TGTGCCAGCACCACAGCCGGACAGAGGTACAATGAGCAGTTCTTC. It codes for CASTTAGQRYNEQFF.

A few counts support this clonotype. The chain couples TRBV25-1 to TRBJ2-2; tentative D call: TRBD1 (6 bases). The length of the CDR3 is 14 residues. Germline CDR1 reads MGHDK; CDR2 reads SYGVNS. V was trimmed by 3 bases and J by 6 bases, leaving 11 bases between them. The CDR3 loop reads CASSETGRAGELFF. The DNA of the CDR3 is TGTGCCAGCAGTGAGACAGGACGGGCCGGGGAGCTGTTTTTT. Supplemented by reference TRBV25-1 and TRBJ2-2, the full variable domain reads EADIYQTPRYLVIGTGKKITLECSQTMGHDKMYWYQQDPGMELHLIHYSYGVNSTEKGDLSSESTVSRIRTEHFPLTLESARPSHTSQYLCASSETGRAGELFFGEGSRLTVL.

V and J are TRBV12-3 or TRBV12-4 and TRBJ2-5; D is uncertain. The CDR3 has 13 amino acids. V gave up 3 bases and J gave up 2 bases, with 7 bases separating them. The CDR3 here is CASSFWQQETQYF. CDR3 sequence (DNA): TGTGCCAGCAGTTTTTGGCAGCAAGAGACCCAGTACTTC.

This clonotype was observed a few times. The chain couples TRBV20-1 to TRBJ1-6; 10 bases agree with TRBD1. CDR1 is DFQATT and CDR2 is SNEGSKA in the germline V gene (reference sequence). This CDR3 region has 14 residues. The V gene end was trimmed by 6 bases and the J gene end by 9 bases; junction bases not matched to a gene: 8. The CDR3 region is CSARAGTGVSPLHF. The CDR3 region has the DNA TGCAGTGCCCGGGCCGGGACAGGGGTTTCACCCCTCCACTTT.